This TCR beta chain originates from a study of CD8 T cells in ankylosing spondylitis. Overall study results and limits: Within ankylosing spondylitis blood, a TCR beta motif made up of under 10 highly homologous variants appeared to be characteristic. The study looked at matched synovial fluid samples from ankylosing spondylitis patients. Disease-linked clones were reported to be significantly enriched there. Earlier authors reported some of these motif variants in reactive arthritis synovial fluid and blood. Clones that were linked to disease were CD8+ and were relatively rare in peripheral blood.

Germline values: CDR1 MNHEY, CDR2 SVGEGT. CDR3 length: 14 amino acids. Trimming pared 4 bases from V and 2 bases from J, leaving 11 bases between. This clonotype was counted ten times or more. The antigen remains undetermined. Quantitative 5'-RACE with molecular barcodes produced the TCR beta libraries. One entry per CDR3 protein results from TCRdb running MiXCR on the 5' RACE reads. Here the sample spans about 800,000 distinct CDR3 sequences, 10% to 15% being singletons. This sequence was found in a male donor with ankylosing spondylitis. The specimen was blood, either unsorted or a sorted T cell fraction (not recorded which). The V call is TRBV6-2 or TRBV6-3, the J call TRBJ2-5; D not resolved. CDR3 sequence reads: CASSSLFLQETQYF. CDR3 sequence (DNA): TGTGCCAGCAGTTCGCTATTCCTACAAGAGACCCAGTACTTC.